This section outlines one T cell receptor (beta chain) sequence together with its context. Germline values: CDR1 SNHLY, CDR2 FYNNEI. The CDR3 consists of 13 residues. V was pared by 3 bases and J by 6 bases, with 8 bases between. This record belongs to a study of CD8+ T cells in alopecia areata. The treatment denotes: oral pan-JAK inhibitor, 5-10 mg twice daily. Reverse transcription of extracted RNA yielded cDNA, which provided the sequencing template. Measured with immunoSEQ multiplex PCR; TCRdb has only the in-frame clones, and not every one. Seen here are 190,000 or so clones, roughly 64% observed once, and the top ten hold 10% to 15%.

Source: CD8+ T cells sorted from blood, taken at week 24, from a patient treated with tofacitinib. The receptor comes from a human donor with alopecia areata. The chain combines TRBV2 with TRBJ2-2, with TRBD2 as a possible D gene (6 bases). The CDR3: CASSDGGPGELFF. The CDR3 DNA is TGTGCCAGCAGTGACGGGGGTCCCGGGGAGCTGTTTTTT.